The 32 T cell receptor beta chains given below trace back to one sample, sequenced in a study of control samples from healthy donors and cancer patients. Clones were sequenced by immunoSEQ multiplex PCR, and TCRdb holds only the in-frame ones, with some missing. The sample includes 70,000 to 100,000 clones, around 92% of them seen just once. The material sequenced was blood. These receptors were obtained from a man aged 50 to 59 in good health.

The genes are TRBV19 and TRBJ1-2, with D unclear. Germline V lookup: CDR1 LNHDA, CDR2 SQIVND (reference sequence). The CDR3 has 12 residues. Trimming took 5 bases from V and 9 from J, leaving 13 bases between them. The CDR3 reads CASSATEASYTF. The CDR3 nucleotides are TGTGCCAGTAGTGCGACGGAAGCAAGCTACACCTTC.

This chain uses TRBV30 with TRBJ1-6, with D uncertain. V shed 5 bases and J shed 7 bases, with 18 bases lying between them. Germline V CDR1 and CDR2: GTSNPN, SVGIG (reference sequence). The CDR3 has 15 residues. The CDR3 region has the DNA TGTGCCTGGTCTCTAGGTGGGAATGGAAATTCACCCCTCCACTTT. Its translation is CAWSLGGNGNSPLHF.

This chain uses TRBV18 with TRBJ1-2; the match to TRBD1 covers 8 bases. Trimming took 4 bases from V and 2 from J; bases not matched to a gene: 3. Germline values: CDR1 KGHSH, CDR2 LQKENI. The CDR3 spans 14 residues. The CDR3: CASSLQGGNYGYTF. Here the CDR3 DNA reads TGTGCCAGCTCACTACAGGGGGGAAACTATGGCTACACCTTC. The entire variable domain, with the rest obtained from reference TRBV18 and TRBJ1-2, is as follows: NAGVMQNPRHLVRRRGQEARLRCSPMKGHSHVYWYRQLPEEGLKFMVYLQKENIIDESGMPKERFSAEFPKEGPSILRIQQVVRGDSAAYFCASSLQGGNYGYTFGSGTRLTVV.

The rearrangement joins TRBV4-2 to TRBJ1-2; D is possibly TRBD1 (6 bases). The V end lost 3 bases, the J end lost 6 bases, and 17 bases lay between the germline ends. There are 15 residues in the CDR3. In germline, CDR1 is LGHNA, CDR2 YNFKEQ. The CDR3 region is CASSHPWDKGDGYTF. In DNA form, the CDR3 reads TGTGCCAGCAGCCATCCCTGGGACAAGGGGGATGGCTACACCTTC.

V and J are TRBV7-9 and TRBJ1-2; perhaps TRBD1 as D (6 bases). V was trimmed by 5 bases and J by 7 bases, leaving 17 bases between them. The germline V gene encodes CDR1 SEHNR and CDR2 FQNEAQ (reference sequence). The CDR3 is 14 amino acids. The CDR3, as DNA: TGTGCCAGCAGCGCCGACTCAACAGGGAGTGGCTACACCTTC. It encodes CASSADSTGSGYTF.

The gene calls are TRBV6-5 and TRBJ1-1; D is perhaps TRBD1 (5 bases). Germline CDR1 MNHEY, CDR2 SVGAGI. V was trimmed by 4 bases and J by 8 bases, leaving 11 bases between them. This CDR3 has 12 residues. This CDR3 is CASSWGGTEAFF. CDR3 coding DNA: TGTGCCAGCAGTTGGGGGGGGACCGAAGCTTTCTTT.

In its sample, this clone was seen a few times. V and J are TRBV9 and TRBJ1-6, with D hard to call. Trimming pared 1 base from V and 10 bases from J, leaving 9 bases between. The germline V gene has CDR1 SGDLS and CDR2 YYNGEE. CDR3 length: 13 residues. CDR3 residues: CASSVSWQSPLHF. CDR3 DNA sequence: TGTGCCAGCAGCGTATCGTGGCAATCACCCCTCCACTTT.

V and J are TRBV7-2 and TRBJ2-7; 11 positions match TRBD2. V was clipped by 0 bases and J by 5 bases; unmatched bases: 9. The CDR3 loop spans 17 amino acids. Per the germline V gene, CDR1 is SGHTA and CDR2 is FQGNSA. Written as DNA, the CDR3 is TGTGCCAGCAGCTTAGCGCTATTAGCGGGGGGGAACGACGAGCAGTACTTC. As protein: CASSLALLAGGNDEQYF.

Remarks on this clone: Distinct nucleotide sequences in the sample also encode this CDR3. The chain joins TRBV11-2 to TRBJ1-1; D might be TRBD1 (5 bases). CDR1 and CDR2 from the germline V gene are SGHAT and FQNNGV. This CDR3 region has 14 residues. V lost 1 base and J lost 2, with 8 bases in between. The CDR3 DNA reads as TGTGCCAGCAGCTTAGTCGGGGGAAACACTGAAGCTTTCTTT. Its translation is CASSLVGGNTEAFF.

The chain couples TRBV5-4 to TRBJ1-2; 7 bases agree with TRBD1. This CDR3 region has 12 residues. With V trimmed by 2 bases and J by 7 bases, 2 bases remained unmatched. In germline, CDR1 is SGHNT, CDR2 YYREEE (reference sequence). The DNA for the CDR3 is TGTGCCAGCAGCTTAGGACAGGCTGGCTACACCTTC. Translation: CASSLGQAGYTF.

A few counts support this clone. In the same sample, other DNA sequences code for this CDR3. The rearrangement links TRBV30 to TRBJ1-3, with a weak D call TRBD1 (5 bases). The length of the CDR3 is 15 residues. Trimming left V 2 bases short and J 0 bases short, with 11 bases between. Germline V CDR1 and CDR2: GTSNPN, SVGIG (reference sequence). CDR3 amino acids: CAWSRDSGSGNTIYF. The DNA of the CDR3 is TGTGCCTGGAGTCGCGACAGTGGCTCTGGAAACACCATATATTTT.

The rearrangement links TRBV6-5 to TRBJ1-6; D not certain. The ends were cut back, 2 bases at V and 2 bases at J, with 10 bases in the middle. Germline V lookup: CDR1 MNHEY, CDR2 SVGAGI. The CDR3 spans 16 residues. CDR3 in amino acids: CASSYDPVAYNSPLHF. The CDR3 bases are TGTGCCAGCAGTTACGATCCGGTCGCCTATAATTCACCCCTCCACTTT.

The chain recombines TRBV12-5 with TRBJ1-5; D is uncertain. The CDR3 is 12 residues long. Germline loops: CDR1 LGHNT, CDR2 FRNRAP. Trimming cost V 3 bases and J 6 bases, with 6 bases left between them. This chain's CDR3 is CASGFESQPQHF. As DNA, the CDR3 is TGTGCTAGTGGTTTTGAGAGTCAGCCCCAGCATTTT.

The chain employs TRBV6-5 and TRBJ1-1; tentatively, D is TRBD1 (6 bases). Germline V gene lookup returns CDR1 MNHEY and CDR2 SVGAGI. CDR3 size: 14 residues. Between the trimmed V and J ends, which lost 5 bases and 4 bases, there was a span of 14 bases. CDR3 protein: CASSPGGLGTEAFF. In nucleotides, the CDR3 is TGTGCCAGCAGTCCCGGGGGGCTCGGCACTGAAGCTTTCTTT.

This chain joins TRBV4-1 and TRBJ1-6; D call uncertain. The germline V and J ends were trimmed by 3 bases and 8 bases, with 5 bases remaining between them. Germline CDR1 reads MGHRA; CDR2 reads YSYEKL. The CDR3 contains 12 residues. Here the CDR3 reads CASSHKDSPLHF. CDR3 nucleotides: TGCGCCAGCAGCCATAAGGATTCACCCCTCCACTTT.

The chain combines TRBV28 with TRBJ2-3; D ambiguous. Trimming removed 5 bases at V and 7 bases at J, with 10 bases between. Per germline, CDR1 MDHEN and CDR2 SYDVKM. The CDR3 runs 12 residues. This CDR3 is CASSPRPNTQYF. In nucleotides, the CDR3 is TGTGCCAGCAGTCCCCGTCCTAATACGCAGTATTTT.

The V and J genes are TRBV11-2 and TRBJ2-7; 7 bases are a match to TRBD1. The CDR3 totals 13 residues. Germline trimming cut 6 bases from V and 3 bases from J; bases unmatched to any gene: 5. Germline V lookup: CDR1 SGHAT, CDR2 FQNNGV. The CDR3 loop reads CASSSDRSYEQYF. For the CDR3, the DNA is TGTGCCAGCAGTTCGGACAGGAGCTACGAGCAGTACTTC.

This sequence joins TRBV5-4 and TRBJ2-5; 10 positions match TRBD2. CDR3 length: 15 residues. J lost 2 bases, V lost 2 bases, and 3 bases had no gene match. Germline-derived CDR1 and CDR2 are SGHNT and YYREEE (reference sequence). CDR3 sequence reads: CASSFPSGGQETQYF. CDR3 sequence (DNA): TGTGCCAGCAGCTTCCCTAGCGGGGGTCAAGAGACCCAGTACTTC.

The CDR3 protein is CASSLNRGNSPLHF. Written as DNA, the CDR3 is TGTGCCAGCAGCTTAAACAGGGGTAATTCACCCCTCCACTTT. V and J are TRBV7-2 and TRBJ1-6, with 7 bases identical to TRBD1. V was pared by 2 bases and J by 6 bases, with 1 base of the junction left unmatched. Germline-derived CDR1 and CDR2 are SGHTA and FQGNSA. CDR3 size: 14 residues.

This chain links TRBV5-6 with TRBJ2-4; D gene unclear. The CDR3 has 13 residues. Germline CDR1 reads SGHDT; CDR2 reads YYEEEE. Trimming removed 1 base from V and 9 bases from J, with 11 bases in between. CDR3 coding DNA: TGTGCCAGCAGCTTGAGAGATGTTGCCATTCAGTACTTC. It yields the protein CASSLRDVAIQYF.

This clone was seen once. CDR3 sequence reads: CSVGYTGNQPQHF. CDR3 DNA: TGCAGCGTCGGCTACACAGGGAATCAGCCCCAGCATTTT. The rearrangement joins TRBV29-1 to TRBJ1-5, with D perhaps TRBD1 (6 bases). Germline-derived CDR1 and CDR2 are SQVTM and ANQGSEA. The CDR3 has 13 amino acids. The V gene lost 6 bases and the J gene lost 4 bases, with 13 bases spanning the gap. The variable domain in full, with the rest retrieved from reference TRBV29-1 and TRBJ1-5, is SAVISQKPSRDICQRGTSLTIQCQVDSQVTMMFWYRQQPGQSLTLIATANQGSEATYESGFVIDKFPISRPNLTFSTLTVSNMSPEDSSIYLCSVGYTGNQPQHFGDGTRLSIL.

The gene calls are TRBV15 and TRBJ2-7; D is undetermined. The germline V gene encodes CDR1 LNHNV and CDR2 YYDKDF (reference sequence). The CDR3 extends over 12 amino acids. V lost 6 bases to trimming and J lost 0 bases, with 6 bases between them. The CDR3 reads CATSSDSYEQYF. CDR3 DNA sequence: TGTGCCACCAGTTCGGACTCCTACGAGCAGTACTTC.

This chain uses TRBV9 with TRBJ2-5; D not certain. CDR3 length: 13 amino acids. CDR1 is SGDLS, CDR2 YYNGEE, per germline. Deletions cut 0 bases from V and 5 bases from J, with 8 bases between. The CDR3 DNA reads as TGTGCCAGCAGCGTAGTAGCCGGCGAGACCCAGTACTTC. It encodes CASSVVAGETQYF.

This chain uses TRBV5-1 with TRBJ1-5, with D possibly TRBD1 on 5 matching bases. Germline V CDR1 and CDR2: SGHRS, YFSETQ. The ends were cut back, 0 bases at V and 5 bases at J, with 12 bases in the middle. This CDR3 has 15 residues. CDR3 amino acids: CASSLDGDGYQPQHF. Here the CDR3 DNA reads TGCGCCAGCAGCTTGGATGGGGACGGCTATCAGCCCCAGCATTTT.

V is TRBV7-8 and J is TRBJ2-6; D not certain. Germline V gene sequence: CDR1 SGHVS, CDR2 FQNEAQ. Trimming took off 2 bases at V and 2 bases at J, with 10 bases between the two ends. CDR3 size: 16 residues. The DNA of the CDR3 is TGTGCCAGCAGCTTAATAAGGCCGGCTGGGGCCAACGTCCTGACTTTC. It is translated as CASSLIRPAGANVLTF. The whole variable domain, remainder taken from reference TRBV7-8 and TRBJ2-6, is GAGVSQSPRYKVAKRGQDVALRCDPISGHVSLFWYQQALGQGPEFLTYFQNEAQLDKSGLPSDRFFAERPEGSVSTLKIQRTQQEDSAVYLCASSLIRPAGANVLTFGAGSRLTVL.

This rearrangement joins TRBV27 to TRBJ1-2; TRBD1 might be the D (5 bases). CDR3 size: 14 residues. The germline V and J ends were trimmed by 5 bases and 2 bases, with 12 bases remaining between them. Per germline, CDR1 MNHEY and CDR2 SMNVEV (reference sequence). The chain's CDR3 is CASSVQGDNYGYTF. In DNA form, the CDR3 reads TGTGCCAGCAGTGTGCAGGGTGACAACTATGGCTACACCTTC.

V is TRBV19 and J is TRBJ2-2, with D perhaps TRBD1 or TRBD2 (7 bases each). The CDR3 has 14 residues. CDR1 is LNHDA and CDR2 is SQIVND in the germline V gene (reference sequence). Deletions cut 5 bases from V and 6 bases from J, with 13 bases between. The CDR3 nucleotides read TGTGCCAGTAGTCCAGGGGGGGGAGCCGGGGAGCTGTTTTTT. Translated: CASSPGGGAGELFF.

This clone was counted a few times. The chain uses TRBV11-3 and TRBJ2-3; D may be TRBD1 (5 bases). The germline V gene has CDR1 SGHNT and CDR2 YENEEA. Trimming left V 0 bases short and J 5 bases short, with 6 bases between. This CDR3 is 13 amino acids long. The CDR3, as DNA: TGTGCCAGCAGCTTAGAAAGGGGAGATACGCAGTATTTT. Its protein is CASSLERGDTQYF. Supplemented by reference TRBV11-3 and TRBJ2-3, the full variable domain reads EAGVVQSPRYKIIEKKQPVAFWCNPISGHNTLYWYLQNLGQGPELLIRYENEEAVDDSQLPKDRFSAERLKGVDSTLKIQPAELGDSAVYLCASSLERGDTQYFGPGTRLTVL.

This clone was counted many times. The genes are TRBV24-1 and TRBJ2-2; 8 positions match TRBD1. The junction had 5 bases not matched to a gene; V was cut back by 3 bases and J by 3 bases. The CDR3 extends over 16 amino acids. CDR1 KGHDR and CDR2 SFDVKD come from the germline V gene. CDR3 residues: CATSDPQTGDTGELFF. CDR3 sequence (DNA): TGTGCCACCAGTGATCCCCAGACAGGGGACACCGGGGAGCTGTTTTTT.

The rearrangement joins TRBV13 to TRBJ2-3; 8 bases line up with TRBD2. Germline V gene sequence: CDR1 PRHDT, CDR2 FYEKMQ (reference sequence). The CDR3 spans 15 residues. V lost 5 bases, J lost 4 bases, and 8 bases stayed unmatched. CDR3 region: CASSIFGGASDTQYF. DNA for the CDR3: TGTGCCAGCAGCATATTCGGGGGGGCCTCAGATACGCAGTATTTT. Full variable domain (missing parts from reference TRBV13 and TRBJ2-3): AAGVIQSPRHLIKEKRETATLKCYPIPRHDTVYWYQQGPGQDPQFLISFYEKMQSDKGSIPDRFSAQQFSDYHSELNMSSLELGDSALYFCASSIFGGASDTQYFGPGTRLTVL.

The genes are TRBV10-2 and TRBJ2-7, with unresolved D. The CDR3 spans 13 residues. Germline CDR1 is WSHSY and CDR2 is SAAADI. The ends were cut back, 5 bases at V and 2 bases at J, with 10 bases in the middle. CDR3 nucleotide sequence: TGCGCCAGCAGTTCCAATGGGGCCTACGAGCAGTACTTC. It encodes CASSSNGAYEQYF.

The CDR3 loop reads CASSSEANYGYTF. In DNA, the CDR3 is TGTGCCAGCAGCTCAGAGGCTAACTATGGCTACACCTTC. The chain couples TRBV7-2 to TRBJ1-2; D is unresolved. Germline CDR1 reads SGHTA; CDR2 reads FQGNSA. The CDR3 loop spans 13 amino acids. With 4 bases removed from V and 0 bases from J, the gap between germline ends came to 6 bases.